This record covers a single T cell receptor (beta chain). Its target is not known. This sample stems from a study of T cell responses to AZD1222 COVID-19 vaccine. The method was immunoSEQ multiplex PCR; TCRdb's version includes in-frame clones alone and lacks a portion of them. The data show over 130,000 clones, with about 94% seen just once and under 4.5% held by the top ten. Analysis merged second doses at about 4 or about 12 weeks. CDR3 length equals 15 residues. The V segment lost 1 base and the J segment 4 bases; nucleotides outside the gene matches: 3. Germline CDR1 and CDR2: LGHNT and FRNRAP. Study-wide points: Among AZD1222 vaccinees, only six were seropositive at baseline. The study found vaccine-associated CD4 TCRs spanning spike, dominant at 160-218 and 743-854.

The V gene is TRBV12-5, the J gene TRBJ2-3; 9 nucleotides match TRBD1. This sequence was found in an adult who received the AZD1222 COVID-19 vaccine. Sequenced here: peripheral blood, sampled 28 days after the second AZD1222 dose. This CDR3 reads CASGLGQGGSDTQYF. CDR3 DNA sequence: TGTGCTAGTGGTTTGGGACAGGGGGGATCAGATACGCAGTATTTT.